This is a list of T cell receptor beta chains from one sample in a study of blood T cell repertoires in COVID-19. Produced via immunoSEQ multiplex PCR; TCRdb's table is partial and in-frame only. The sample comprises 330,000 or so clones, over 75% of which are singletons, and 2.5% to 3.5% rests with the top ten. The specimen sequenced was PBMCs or T cells enriched from blood (not recorded which). These receptors all come from a woman aged 25 to 39 who had recovered from COVID-19. CDR3s include the opening cysteine and the closing phenylalanine or tryptophan. The order of the fields is J gene, clone size, D gene, V gene, CDR3 DNA, CDR3 protein. D genes are given only for firm matches. Expanded clones get a size class; other rows say once, few or many, or leave the size out.

j_gene: TRBJ1-5
abundance: -
d_gene: TRBD1
v_gene: TRBV19
CDR3nt: TGTGCCAGTAGTACCCGGACAGGGGGTGGCCAGCCCCAGCATTTT
CDR3aa: CASSTRTGGGQPQHF

j_gene: TRBJ1-2
abundance: -
d_gene: -
v_gene: TRBV20-1
CDR3nt: TGCAGTGCTAGTCTCAGGGCTCTCAGTAACTATGGCTACACCTTC
CDR3aa: CSASLRALSNYGYTF

j_gene: TRBJ1-2
abundance: -
d_gene: TRBD1
v_gene: TRBV19
CDR3nt: TGTGCCAGTAGCGGCCCGGGACAGGGGATTAAGAACTATGGCTACACCTTC
CDR3aa: CASSGPGQGIKNYGYTF

j_gene: TRBJ2-3
abundance: -
d_gene: -
v_gene: TRBV5-1
CDR3nt: TGCGCCAGCAGTACCAGGGGAGGCACAGATACGCAGTATTTT
CDR3aa: CASSTRGGTDTQYF

j_gene: TRBJ2-1
abundance: -
d_gene: TRBD2
v_gene: TRBV9
CDR3nt: TGTGCCAGCAGCGCGGTCCCGGGGGGTGAGCAGTTCTTC
CDR3aa: CASSAVPGGEQFF

j_gene: TRBJ1-1
abundance: -
d_gene: -
v_gene: TRBV4-2
CDR3nt: TGTGCCAGCAGCCAAGATACGGGGACTGAAGCTTTCTTT
CDR3aa: CASSQDTGTEAFF

j_gene: TRBJ1-1
abundance: -
d_gene: -
v_gene: TRBV15
CDR3nt: TGTGCCACCAGCAGGACAGGGAACACTGAAGCTTTCTTT
CDR3aa: CATSRTGNTEAFF

j_gene: TRBJ1-1
abundance: once
d_gene: -
v_gene: TRBV20-1
CDR3nt: TGCAGTGCTATGGCGGACACTGAAGCTTTCTTT
CDR3aa: CSAMADTEAFF

j_gene: TRBJ1-1
abundance: -
d_gene: -
v_gene: TRBV3-1/TRBV3-2
CDR3nt: TGTGCCAGCAGCTCTACCCTCAATTCAGGGGTACCTGAAGCTTTCTTT
CDR3aa: CASSSTLNSGVPEAFF

j_gene: TRBJ2-7
abundance: few
d_gene: TRBD1
v_gene: TRBV24-1
CDR3nt: TGTGCCGCCGGGACAGGGGCCGGCGAGGAGCAGTACTTC
CDR3aa: CAAGTGAGEEQYF

j_gene: TRBJ1-1
abundance: -
d_gene: -
v_gene: TRBV28
CDR3nt: TGTGCCAGCATCGGGGGGACTGAAGCTTTCTTT
CDR3aa: CASIGGTEAFF

j_gene: TRBJ2-3
abundance: -
d_gene: TRBD1
v_gene: TRBV7-8
CDR3nt: TGTGCCAGCAGCTCAAGACCCGGGACAGGGGGGACAGATACGCAGTATTTT
CDR3aa: CASSSRPGTGGTDTQYF

j_gene: TRBJ2-7
abundance: once
d_gene: TRBD2
v_gene: TRBV11-2
CDR3nt: TGTGCCAGCAGCTTGGGCGGGGGATACTCCTACGAGCAGTACTTC
CDR3aa: CASSLGGGYSYEQYF

j_gene: TRBJ2-7
abundance: -
d_gene: TRBD2
v_gene: TRBV27
CDR3nt: TGTGCCAGCAGTCTAGGACTAGCGGGAGCAATATACGAGCAGTACTTC
CDR3aa: CASSLGLAGAIYEQYF

j_gene: TRBJ1-2
abundance: few
d_gene: TRBD1
v_gene: TRBV5-8
CDR3nt: TGTGCCAGCAGCAGACGGACAGGGAACTATGGCTACACCTTC
CDR3aa: CASSRRTGNYGYTF

j_gene: TRBJ2-3
abundance: -
d_gene: -
v_gene: TRBV6-5
CDR3nt: TGTGCCAGCAGTTACTCGACGAACAGCTACACAGATACGCAGTATTTT
CDR3aa: CASSYSTNSYTDTQYF

j_gene: TRBJ1-5
abundance: -
d_gene: TRBD1
v_gene: TRBV2
CDR3nt: TGTGCCAGCAGTGCACAGGGGAATAGCAATCAGCCCCAGCATTTT
CDR3aa: CASSAQGNSNQPQHF

j_gene: TRBJ1-2
abundance: -
d_gene: -
v_gene: TRBV5-1
CDR3nt: TGCGCCAGCAGCTTGGTAATCGGGGAAAACTATGGCTACACCTTC
CDR3aa: CASSLVIGENYGYTF

j_gene: TRBJ1-2
abundance: -
d_gene: TRBD1
v_gene: TRBV6-2/TRBV6-3
CDR3nt: TGTGCCAGCAGTTACTGGACACAGGGGGACTCTTATGGCTACACCTTC
CDR3aa: CASSYWTQGDSYGYTF

j_gene: TRBJ2-1
abundance: -
d_gene: -
v_gene: TRBV15
CDR3nt: TGTGCCACCAGCGGCACTAGCCAGAACAATGAGCAGTTCTTC
CDR3aa: CATSGTSQNNEQFF